Each of the 6 T cell receptor beta chains below was sequenced from the same sample in a study of blood T cell repertoires in COVID-19. Data came from immunoSEQ multiplex PCR; TCRdb stores just in-frame clones and leaves some out. This table has approximately 16,000 clones, 70% to 90% appearing once. Sequencing used peripheral blood. All receptors come from an elderly man with acute or convalescent COVID-19.

The rearrangement uses TRBV2 and TRBJ2-5, with a weak D call TRBD1 (5 bases). The CDR3 sequence is 13 residues long. Germline V gene sequence: CDR1 SNHLY, CDR2 FYNNEI. V lost 4 bases and J 7 bases, leaving 13 bases between the germline ends. The CDR3 here is CASSGTPRGTQYF. The CDR3 DNA reads as TGTGCCAGCAGTGGGACCCCTAGGGGGACCCAGTACTTC.

This sequence joins TRBV19 and TRBJ2-5; the match to TRBD1 covers 8 bases. J gave up 5 bases and V 4 bases, and 3 bases lay outside the gene matches. Germline loops: CDR1 LNHDA, CDR2 SQIVND (reference sequence). There are 13 residues in the CDR3. The CDR3 loop reads CASSTHRGETQYF. The CDR3 DNA is TGTGCCAGTAGTACCCACAGGGGGGAGACCCAGTACTTC.

The chain employs TRBV5-1 and TRBJ1-2; 8 nucleotides agree with TRBD1. Germline trimming cut 1 base from V and 6 bases from J; bases unmatched to any gene: 8. CDR1 SGHRS and CDR2 YFSETQ come from the germline V gene. This CDR3 is built from 15 residues. CDR3 sequence reads: CASSLLAGGGDGYTF. As DNA, the CDR3 is TGCGCCAGCAGCTTGCTGGCAGGGGGCGGGGATGGCTACACCTTC.

This rearrangement joins TRBV5-4 to TRBJ1-1; 10 bases match TRBD1. V lost 4 bases to trimming and J lost 6 bases; unmatched junction nucleotides: 9. Germline lookup yields CDR1 SGHNT and CDR2 YYREEE (reference sequence). This CDR3 is 15 amino acids long. The CDR3 loop reads CASSAGTGEVAEAFF. The CDR3 DNA is TGTGCCAGCAGCGCGGGGACAGGGGAAGTTGCTGAAGCTTTCTTT.

The rearrangement links TRBV10-2 to TRBJ1-1; the match to TRBD1 covers 9 bases. The V and J ends lost 0 bases and 10 bases, in that order; junction bases with no gene match: 6. Germline lookup yields CDR1 WSHSY and CDR2 SAAADI. The length of the CDR3 is 14 residues. The DNA for the CDR3 is TGCGCCAGCAGTGAGTCCCCGGGACAGGGACTAGCTTTCTTT. This translates into CASSESPGQGLAFF.

The rearrangement uses TRBV19 and TRBJ1-5; possibly TRBD1 for D (5 bases). The V gene's germline CDR1 is LNHDA and CDR2 SQIVND (reference sequence). V lost 6 bases, J lost 1 base, and 13 bases lay in between. The CDR3 totals 15 residues. CDR3 in amino acids: CASSGQVVSNQPQHF. In nucleotides, the CDR3 is TGTGCCAGTAGCGGACAAGTGGTAAGCAATCAGCCCCAGCATTTT.